These 21 T cell receptor beta chains were all obtained from the same sample, sequenced in a study of OX40 agonist ivuxolimab in advanced cancers. The repertoire was sequenced with immunoSEQ multiplex PCR; TCRdb's copy has only in-frame clones and lacks some. The sample lists roughly 66,000 clones; roughly 87% were seen once. This sample comprised CD4+ or CD8+ T cells sorted from blood, obtained in a trial of the OX40 agonist ivuxolimab. Source of these receptors: an adult with an advanced solid tumor such as melanoma, head and neck, liver or kidney cancer.

The genes are TRBV6-5 and TRBJ2-7, with D possibly being TRBD2 (6 bases). This CDR3 has 15 residues. Trimming removed 0 bases at V and 5 bases at J, with 14 bases between. The V gene's germline CDR1 is MNHEY and CDR2 SVGAGI. The CDR3 sequence is CASSYSPGRPHEQYF. Written as DNA, the CDR3 is TGTGCCAGCAGTTACTCCCCCGGGAGACCACACGAGCAGTACTTC.

The gene calls are TRBV28 and TRBJ2-3; D is possibly TRBD1 or TRBD2 (6 bases each). CDR1 and CDR2 from the germline V gene are MDHEN and SYDVKM. The CDR3 is made up of 15 amino acids. The V and J ends lost 8 bases and 5 bases respectively, with 20 bases between them. DNA for the CDR3: TGTGCCAGCCCCCCCAGTGGGGGGCTGGGAGATACGCAGTATTTT. It encodes CASPPSGGLGDTQYF.

This clone has more than one count but fewer than ten. The V and J genes are TRBV2 and TRBJ1-2; D remains unclear. CDR3 length: 13 amino acids. Germline CDR1 SNHLY, CDR2 FYNNEI. V was cut by 4 bases and J by 0 bases, with 6 bases left in between. The DNA for the CDR3 is TGTGCCAGCAGTGCAGCCCCTAACTATGGCTACACCTTC. Encoded protein: CASSAAPNYGYTF.

This chain connects TRBV7-8 to TRBJ2-3; TRBD2 is a possible D gene (6 bases). Trimming pared 2 bases from V and 4 bases from J, leaving 10 bases between. This CDR3 spans 14 amino acids. Per the germline V gene, CDR1 is SGHVS and CDR2 is FQNEAQ. This chain's CDR3 is CASSLWRDSDTQYF. The CDR3, as DNA: TGTGCCAGCAGCTTATGGCGGGATTCAGATACGCAGTATTTT.

The V gene is TRBV4-3, the J gene TRBJ1-2; D is perhaps TRBD1 (5 bases). CDR3 size: 16 residues. Trimming shortened V by 2 bases and J by 0 bases, and 13 bases separated the two germline ends. Germline CDR1 is LGHNA and CDR2 is YSLEER. In DNA, the CDR3 is TGCGCCAGCAGCCAACGACTGGGACGCCCTAACTATGGCTACACCTTC. Protein: CASSQRLGRPNYGYTF.

The rearrangement joins TRBV5-4 to TRBJ1-1; a possible D gene is TRBD1 (6 bases). Germline values: CDR1 SGHNT, CDR2 YYREEE (reference sequence). The CDR3 length is 16 residues. V dropped 1 base and J dropped 5 bases, with 18 bases sitting between them. CDR3 in DNA: TGTGCCAGCAGCTTGCCGTTTGCAGGGGAGGGTACTGAAGCTTTCTTT. Residues: CASSLPFAGEGTEAFF. The entire variable domain, with the rest obtained from reference TRBV5-4 and TRBJ1-1, is as follows: ETGVTQSPTHLIKTRGQQVTLRCSSQSGHNTVSWYQQALGQGPQFIFQYYREEENGRGNFPPRFSGLQFPNYSSELNVNALELDDSALYLCASSLPFAGEGTEAFFGQGTRLTVV.

V gene TRBV7-2 combines with J gene TRBJ2-7, with no clear D. Germline values: CDR1 SGHTA, CDR2 FQGNSA. The V end was cut by 5 bases, the J end by 5 bases, with 16 bases between. The CDR3 has 14 amino acids. CDR3 DNA: TGTGCCAGCAGCGTCCGAATACTCCTTGACGAGCAGTACTTC. Protein product: CASSVRILLDEQYF.

The rearrangement links TRBV5-4 to TRBJ2-1; 10 bases are a match to TRBD2. The V segment lost 5 bases and the J segment 8 bases; nucleotides outside the gene matches: 13. The CDR3 runs 16 residues. Germline CDR1 SGHNT, CDR2 YYREEE (reference sequence). In nucleotides, the CDR3 is TGTGCCAGCAGAAAGGCTAGCGGGAGTTTTTCGGATGAGCAGTTCTTC. Translated: CASRKASGSFSDEQFF. The whole variable domain, remainder taken from reference TRBV5-4 and TRBJ2-1, is ETGVTQSPTHLIKTRGQQVTLRCSSQSGHNTVSWYQQALGQGPQFIFQYYREEENGRGNFPPRFSGLQFPNYSSELNVNALELDDSALYLCASRKASGSFSDEQFFGPGTRLTVL.

The J gene is TRBJ1-3, the V gene TRBV28; 8 bases are a match to TRBD1. Germline CDR1 reads MDHEN; CDR2 reads SYDVKM. The CDR3 length is 16 residues. The ends lost 2 bases at V and 4 bases at J; junction bases unmatched: 7. Here the CDR3 DNA reads TGTGCCAGCAGTTTACGGCAGACAGGGGCCGGAAACACCATATATTTT. It codes for CASSLRQTGAGNTIYF. Supplemented by reference TRBV28 and TRBJ1-3, the full variable domain reads DVKVTQSSRYLVKRTGEKVFLECVQDMDHENMFWYRQDPGLGLRLIYFSYDVKMKEKGDIPEGYSVSREKKERFSLILESASTNQTSMYLCASSLRQTGAGNTIYFGEGSWLTVV.

V usage is TRBV29-1 and J usage is TRBJ2-7, with TRBD1 matching over 9 bases. This CDR3 comprises 12 residues. Germline CDR1 is SQVTM and CDR2 is ANQGSEA. With V trimmed by 5 bases and J by 2 bases, 1 base remained unmatched. DNA for the CDR3: TGCAGCGTTCGACAGGGGGCCTACGAGCAGTACTTC. Translated: CSVRQGAYEQYF.

This chain joins TRBV6-6 and TRBJ1-1; D gene unclear. Germline CDR1 reads MNHNY; CDR2 reads SVGAGI (reference sequence). Trimming stripped 2 bases from V and 4 bases from J, with 5 bases between. The CDR3 contains 12 residues. The CDR3 coding sequence is TGTGCCAGCAGTTACGCGGGCACTGAAGCTTTCTTT. Its protein is CASSYAGTEAFF.

This chain uses TRBV19 with TRBJ2-7; D perhaps matches TRBD2 (6 bases). Germline CDR1 and CDR2: LNHDA and SQIVND (reference sequence). V lost 5 bases, J lost 6 bases, and 20 bases lay in between. This CDR3 has 15 residues. For the CDR3, the DNA is TGTGCCAGTAGTCCCCCGGGAGCGGACGGGGGCGAGCAGTACTTC. It is translated as CASSPPGADGGEQYF.

V gene TRBV19 combines with J gene TRBJ1-1; 7 nucleotides align to TRBD1. The junction had 4 bases not matched to a gene; V was cut back by 1 base and J by 5 bases. The CDR3 is 14 amino acids. The V gene's germline CDR1 is LNHDA and CDR2 SQIVND (reference sequence). The CDR3 DNA is TGTGCCAGTAGTATAGTAGAACAGGGGACTGAAGCTTTCTTT. Translating it yields CASSIVEQGTEAFF.

CDR3 region: CASSYSTGVNTEAFF. CDR3 nucleotide sequence: TGTGCCAGCAGTTACTCGACAGGCGTGAACACTGAAGCTTTCTTT. The rearrangement links TRBV6-5 to TRBJ1-1; TRBD1 is a possible D gene (6 bases). Deletions cut 0 bases from V and 0 bases from J, with 8 bases between. Per the germline V gene, CDR1 is MNHEY and CDR2 is SVGAGI. This CDR3 is 15 amino acids long.

This chain uses TRBV7-2 with TRBJ2-7, with 8 bases fitting TRBD1. The CDR3 runs to 15 residues. V dropped 5 bases and J dropped 3; count of bases not matched to a gene: 9. Germline V CDR1 and CDR2: SGHTA, FQGNSA. CDR3 loop: CASSLRDRGDYEQYF. CDR3 nucleotides: TGTGCCAGCAGCCTCCGAGACAGGGGTGACTACGAGCAGTACTTC.

The V and J genes are TRBV7-2 and TRBJ2-1; 7 nucleotides align to TRBD2. CDR1 is SGHTA, CDR2 FQGNSA, per germline. The CDR3 covers 15 residues. After removal of 3 bases from V and 8 bases from J, the junction contained 10 bases not matched to a gene. The CDR3 coding sequence is TGTGCCAGCAGCTTCATGGCCGGGCGGGGGTATGAGCAGTTCTTC. This encodes CASSFMAGRGYEQFF.

The CDR3 spells CASSTRMETPQASYEQYF. CDR3 in DNA: TGTGCCAGCAGCACGCGGATGGAGACGCCGCAAGCCTCCTACGAGCAGTACTTC. The chain has TRBV27 and TRBJ2-7; D ambiguous. Germline CDR1 and CDR2: MNHEY and SMNVEV (reference sequence). The CDR3 is 18 residues long. V lost 6 bases to trimming and J lost 0 bases, with 24 bases between them.

The V call is TRBV27, the J call TRBJ2-6; no firm D call. Germline assignment: CDR1 MNHEY and CDR2 SMNVEV (reference sequence). With 5 bases removed from V and 0 bases from J, the gap between germline ends came to 8 bases. CDR3 size: 15 residues. CDR3 nucleotides: TGTGCCAGCAGTACCATTGGCTCTGGGGCCAACGTCCTGACTTTC. Translation: CASSTIGSGANVLTF.

This sequence joins TRBV11-3 and TRBJ2-1, with TRBD1 matching 7 bases. The CDR3 totals 16 residues. Trimming removed 5 bases from V and 4 bases from J; junction bases left unmatched: 11. CDR1 is SGHNT, CDR2 YENEEA, per germline. The CDR3 protein is CASSGPDRRGYNEQFF. For the CDR3, the DNA is TGTGCCAGCAGCGGGCCGGACAGGAGAGGGTACAATGAGCAGTTCTTC.

The chain joins TRBV2 to TRBJ1-4; 9 nucleotides line up with TRBD1. The junction had 9 bases not matched to a gene; V was cut back by 6 bases and J by 7 bases. The CDR3 contains 15 residues. Germline CDR1 SNHLY, CDR2 FYNNEI. In nucleotides, the CDR3 is TGTGCCAGCAGAATAACAGGGGGCGGAGGTGAAAAACTGTTTTTT. Translated, it gives CASRITGGGGEKLFF.

The V gene is TRBV18, the J gene TRBJ2-3, with 7 positions matching TRBD1. CDR3 size: 16 residues. The V and J ends lost 1 base and 6 bases, in that order; junction bases with no gene match: 10. Germline values: CDR1 KGHSH, CDR2 LQKENI. CDR3 sequence (DNA): TGTGCCAGCTCACCACGACAGGGCACATCGGGGGATACGCAGTATTTT. Translated, it gives CASSPRQGTSGDTQYF.